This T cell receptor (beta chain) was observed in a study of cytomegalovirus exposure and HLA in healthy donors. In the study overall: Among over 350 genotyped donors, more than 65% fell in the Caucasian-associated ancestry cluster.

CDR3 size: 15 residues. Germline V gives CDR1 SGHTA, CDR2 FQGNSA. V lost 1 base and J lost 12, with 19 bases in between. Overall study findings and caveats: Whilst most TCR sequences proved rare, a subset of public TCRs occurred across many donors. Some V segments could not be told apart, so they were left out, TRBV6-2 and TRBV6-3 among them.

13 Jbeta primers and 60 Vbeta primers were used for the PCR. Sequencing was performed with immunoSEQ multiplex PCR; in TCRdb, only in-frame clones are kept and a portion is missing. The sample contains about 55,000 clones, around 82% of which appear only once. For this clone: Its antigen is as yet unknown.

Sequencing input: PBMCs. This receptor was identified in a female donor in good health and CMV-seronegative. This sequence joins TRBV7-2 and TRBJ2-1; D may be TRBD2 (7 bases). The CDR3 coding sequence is TGTGCCAGCAGCTTAGTGTCGGGGGGCCAATATGGGCAGTTCTTC. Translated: CASSLVSGGQYGQFF.